Described below is a single T cell receptor (beta chain) sequence and its context. Germline loops: CDR1 MGHDK, CDR2 SYGVNS. The CDR3 spans 14 residues. Trimming pared 2 bases from V and 6 bases from J, leaving 11 bases between. This specimen comes from a study of T cell responses to AZD1222 COVID-19 vaccine. Profiling relied on immunoSEQ multiplex PCR, and the TCRdb table lists in-frame clones only, not all of them. The repertoire has about 100,000 clones, 87% of them found once; the top ten carry around 3.8%. The source was peripheral blood, collected on day 0 of MenACWY control vaccination. The receptor was derived from an adult in good health. The gene calls are TRBV25-1 and TRBJ1-5; the D gene is possibly TRBD1 (5 bases). CDR3 sequence (DNA): TGTGCCAGCAGTGAAGGGGCGGGGATTCAGCCCCAGCATTTT. Translating it yields CASSEGAGIQPQHF.